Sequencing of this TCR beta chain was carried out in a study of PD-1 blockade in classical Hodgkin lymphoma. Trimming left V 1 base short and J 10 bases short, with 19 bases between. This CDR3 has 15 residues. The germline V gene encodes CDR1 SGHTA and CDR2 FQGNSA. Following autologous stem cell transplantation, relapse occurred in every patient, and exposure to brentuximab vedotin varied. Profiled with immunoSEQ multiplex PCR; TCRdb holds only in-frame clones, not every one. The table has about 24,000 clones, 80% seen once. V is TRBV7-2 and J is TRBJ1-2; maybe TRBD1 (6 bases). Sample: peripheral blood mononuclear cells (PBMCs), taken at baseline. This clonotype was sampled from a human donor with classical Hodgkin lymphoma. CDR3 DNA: TGTGCCAGCAGCTTAGGAGAGGGGGGGCGGAGTGACTACACCTTC. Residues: CASSLGEGGRSDYTF. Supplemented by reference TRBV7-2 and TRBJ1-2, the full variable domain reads GAGVSQSPSNKVTEKGKDVELRCDPISGHTALYWYRQSLGQGLEFLIYFQGNSAPDKSGLPSDRFSAERTGGSVSTLTIQRTQQEDSAVYLCASSLGEGGRSDYTFGSGTRLTVV.